This T cell receptor (beta chain) is drawn from a study of blood T cell repertoires in COVID-19. Study context: Samples taken during acute and convalescent COVID-19 were collected in the United States, Italy and Spain.

This CDR3 is built from 15 residues. With 6 bases clipped from V and 7 bases from J, the junction kept 7 bases outside the gene matches. CDR1 and CDR2 (germline): KGHSH, LQKENI. Original data processing: Nucleated cell number was recorded as an estimate derived from reference gene primer amplification. Profiled with immunoSEQ multiplex PCR; TCRdb holds only in-frame clones, not every one. From that table come the V and J calls and clone size; the DNA was used to work out D and trimming. This table holds fewer than 300,000 clones, more than 75% found once. In its sample, this clone was seen a few times.

The clonotype comes from a woman aged 40 to 50 who had recovered from COVID-19. Source material: peripheral blood. The rearrangement uses TRBV18 and TRBJ2-2; 11 bases map to TRBD1. The CDR3 here is CASSRTGGAGGELFF. As DNA, the CDR3 is TGTGCCAGCTCGAGGACAGGGGGCGCCGGCGGGGAGCTGTTTTTT.